The present T cell receptor beta chain was sequenced within a study of PD-L1 blockade in urothelial cancer. Study details: Patients initiated atezolizumab at some point between 2013 and 2015 at 1,200 mg intravenously every 3 weeks. When blood samples were assessed, the median T cell count was 141,255. Before enrollment, 0 to 3 chemotherapy regimens had been given to patients.

Trimming left V 1 base short and J 4 bases short, with 12 bases between. The CDR3 runs to 16 residues. Germline V gene lookup returns CDR1 SGHDT and CDR2 YYEEEE. Time point described: pretreatment peripheral blood. Clones were read by immunoSEQ multiplex PCR, and TCRdb kept only the in-frame ones, dropping some. This table has 130,000 or so clones, around 84% appearing once. The sample here was PBMCs, taken around atezolizumab (anti-PD-L1) treatment. The TCR originated in a man in his fifties with urothelial cancer. The chain employs TRBV5-6 and TRBJ2-6; D is perhaps TRBD2 (5 bases). CDR3 region: CASSLWWEQGANVLTF. In DNA, the CDR3 is TGTGCCAGCAGCTTGTGGTGGGAGCAGGGGGCCAACGTCCTGACTTTC. Using reference TRBV5-6 and TRBJ2-6 for the parts outside the CDR3, the full variable domain is DAGVTQSPTHLIKTRGQQVTLRCSPKSGHDTVSWYQQALGQGPQFIFQYYEEEERQRGNFPDRFSGHQFPNYSSELNVNALLLGDSALYLCASSLWWEQGANVLTFGAGSRLTVL.